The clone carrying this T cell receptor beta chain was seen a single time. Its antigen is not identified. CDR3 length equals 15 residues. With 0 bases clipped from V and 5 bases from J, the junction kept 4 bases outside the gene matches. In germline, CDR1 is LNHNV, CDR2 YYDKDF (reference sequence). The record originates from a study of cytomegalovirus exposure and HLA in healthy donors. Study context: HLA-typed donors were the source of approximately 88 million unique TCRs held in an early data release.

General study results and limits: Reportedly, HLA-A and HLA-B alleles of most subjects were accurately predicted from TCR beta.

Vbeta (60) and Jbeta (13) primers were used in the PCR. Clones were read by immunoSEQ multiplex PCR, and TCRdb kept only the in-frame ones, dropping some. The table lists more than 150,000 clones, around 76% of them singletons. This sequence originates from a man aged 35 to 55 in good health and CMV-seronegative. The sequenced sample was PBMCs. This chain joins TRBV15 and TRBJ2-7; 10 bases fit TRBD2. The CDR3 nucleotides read TGTGCCACCAGCAGAGAGCTAGCGGGAGTCAACGAGCAGTACTTC. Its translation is CATSRELAGVNEQYF.